This T cell receptor beta chain was sequenced during a study of shared clonotypes between healthy human individuals. Study results and caveats: Sequencing depth was a factor that was expected to affect clonotype sharing among donors. Large depth notwithstanding, sorted-subset sequencing proved incomplete by rarefaction.

Free of recent acute infections or vaccinations, the donors were healthy HIV-negative adults. With respect to this clone: Its specificity is unknown. Other nucleotide sequences from this sample produce the same CDR3.

Sequenced by immunoSEQ multiplex PCR; TCRdb stores in-frame clones only, minus some. The sample consists of 780,000 or so clones, 55% to 75% of them appearing once. CDR1 and CDR2 (germline): SQVTM, ANQGSEA. This CDR3 is 14 amino acids long. Germline trimming cut 3 bases from V and 10 bases from J; bases unmatched to any gene: 5. Material for sequencing was memory CD4+ T cells sorted from blood. Documented subset: CD45RA-negative fraction. This clonotype was obtained from a woman younger than 45 in good health. The rearrangement joins TRBV29-1 to TRBJ2-1, with TRBD2 matching over 14 bases. CDR3 DNA: TGCAGCGTTGACGGGACTAGCGGGAGAGACGAGCAGTTCTTC. Encoded protein: CSVDGTSGRDEQFF.